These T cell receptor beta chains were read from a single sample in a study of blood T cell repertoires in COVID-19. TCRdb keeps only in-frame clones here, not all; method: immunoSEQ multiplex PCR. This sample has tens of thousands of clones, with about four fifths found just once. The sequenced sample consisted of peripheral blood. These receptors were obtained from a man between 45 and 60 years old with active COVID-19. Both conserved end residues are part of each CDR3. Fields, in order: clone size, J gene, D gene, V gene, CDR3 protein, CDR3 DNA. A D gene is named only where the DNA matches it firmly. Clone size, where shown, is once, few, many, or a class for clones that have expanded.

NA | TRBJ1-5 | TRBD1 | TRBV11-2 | CASSSNGQGNNQPQHF | TGTGCCAGCAGCTCCAACGGACAGGGCAACAATCAGCCCCAGCATTTT
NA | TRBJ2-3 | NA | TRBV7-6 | CASSPGHMLSTDTQYF | TGTGCCAGCAGCCCCGGACACATGCTGAGTACAGATACGCAGTATTTT
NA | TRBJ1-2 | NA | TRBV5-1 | CASSPGDHYGYTF | TGCGCCAGCAGTCCCGGGGATCACTATGGCTACACCTTC
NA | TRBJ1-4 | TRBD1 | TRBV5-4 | CASSSNLGTGRGEKLFF | TGTGCCAGCAGCTCCAACTTGGGGACAGGACGGGGTGAAAAACTGTTTTTT
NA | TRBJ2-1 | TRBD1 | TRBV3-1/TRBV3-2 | CASSQKGTGNEQFF | TGTGCCAGCAGCCAAAAGGGGACAGGTAATGAGCAGTTCTTC
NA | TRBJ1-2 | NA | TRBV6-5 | CASSSAGGLGYTF | TGTGCCAGCAGTTCCGCCGGGGGGCTGGGCTACACCTTC
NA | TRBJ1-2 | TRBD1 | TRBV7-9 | CASSSQGGSNYGYTF | TGTGCCAGCAGCTCACAGGGGGGGTCTAACTATGGCTACACCTTC
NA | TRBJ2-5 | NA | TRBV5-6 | CASSFDSETQYF | TGTGCCAGCAGCTTCGACTCCGAGACCCAGTACTTC
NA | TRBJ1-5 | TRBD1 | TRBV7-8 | CASSLAQGVDQPQHF | TGTGCCAGCAGCTTAGCGCAGGGGGTGGATCAGCCCCAGCATTTT
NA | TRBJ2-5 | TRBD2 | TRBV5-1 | CASSLAGGAGETQYF | TGCGCCAGCAGCTTGGCCGGGGGGGCAGGAGAGACCCAGTACTTC
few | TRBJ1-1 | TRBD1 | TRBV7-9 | CASSFQGGGPEAFF | TGTGCCAGCAGCTTCCAGGGGGGTGGCCCTGAAGCTTTCTTT
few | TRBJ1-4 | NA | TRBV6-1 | CASSEAWGGGNEKLFF | TGTGCCAGCAGTGAAGCATGGGGGGGAGGGAATGAAAAACTGTTTTTT
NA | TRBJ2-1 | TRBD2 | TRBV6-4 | CASSRLAGGPGYNEQFF | TGTGCCAGCAGTAGACTAGCGGGGGGGCCCGGTTACAATGAGCAGTTCTTC
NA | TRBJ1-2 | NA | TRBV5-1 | CASSEQGDGYTF | TGCGCCAGCAGTGAACAGGGTGATGGCTACACCTTC
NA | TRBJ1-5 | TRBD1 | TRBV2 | CASSGRLGQDDNQPQHF | TGTGCCAGCAGTGGACGTTTGGGACAGGACGATAATCAGCCCCAGCATTTT
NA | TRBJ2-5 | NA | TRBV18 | CASSLNEVDDQYF | TGTGCCAGCTCACTCAACGAGGTGGATGACCAGTACTTC
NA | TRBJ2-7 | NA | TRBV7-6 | CARMPEFPGRYF | TGTGCCAGAATGCCGGAGTTTCCCGGTCGGTACTTC
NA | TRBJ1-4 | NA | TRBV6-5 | CASRHAGSPNEKLFF | TGTGCCAGCAGACACGCAGGGTCCCCTAATGAAAAACTGTTTTTT
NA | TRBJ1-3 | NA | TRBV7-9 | CASSLRGPSGNTIYF | TGTGCCAGCAGCCTAAGGGGCCCTTCTGGAAACACCATATATTTT
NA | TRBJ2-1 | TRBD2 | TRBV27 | CASGPGGSYNEQFF | TGTGCCAGCGGCCCGGGGGGTTCTTACAATGAGCAGTTCTTC
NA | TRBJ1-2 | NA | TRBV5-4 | CASSLLHHNYGYTF | TGTGCCAGCAGCTTGTTACACCATAACTATGGCTACACCTTC
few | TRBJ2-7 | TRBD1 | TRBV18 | CASSQTGGYEQYF | TGTGCCAGCTCACAAACAGGGGGCTACGAGCAGTACTTC
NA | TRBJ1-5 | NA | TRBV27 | CASSPLQGGQPQHF | TGTGCCAGCAGTCCCCTGCAGGGTGGACAGCCCCAGCATTTT
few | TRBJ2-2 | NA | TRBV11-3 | CASSLVGANTGELFF | TGTGCCAGCAGCTTAGTCGGAGCGAACACCGGGGAGCTGTTTTTT
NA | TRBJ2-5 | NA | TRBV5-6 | CASSLDRGMGGETQYF | TGTGCCAGCAGCTTGGACAGGGGAATGGGAGGAGAGACCCAGTACTTC
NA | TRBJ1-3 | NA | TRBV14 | CASSRFGGAGNTIYF | TGTGCCAGCAGCCGCTTCGGGGGTGCCGGAAACACCATATATTTT
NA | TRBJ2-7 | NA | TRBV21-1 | CASRLDNGRGPPQYF | TGTGCCAGCAGACTAGACAATGGCAGGGGGCCCCCACAGTACTTC
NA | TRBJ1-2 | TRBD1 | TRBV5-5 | CASISSTGGSNYGYTF | TGTGCCAGCATCTCTTCAACAGGGGGGTCTAACTATGGCTACACCTTC
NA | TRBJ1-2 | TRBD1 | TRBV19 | CASSTYRGYGYGYTF | TGTGCCAGTAGTACCTACAGGGGGTACGGCTATGGCTACACCTTC
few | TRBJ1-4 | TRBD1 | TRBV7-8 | CASSWDSNEKLFF | TGTGCCAGCAGCTGGGACAGTAATGAAAAACTGTTTTTT
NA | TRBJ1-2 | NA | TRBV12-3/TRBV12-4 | CASSSAAGYTF | TGTGCCAGCAGTTCGGCGGCGGGCTACACCTTC
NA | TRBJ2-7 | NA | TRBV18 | CASSPEDRYEQYF | TGTGCCAGCTCACCAGAGGACAGATACGAGCAGTACTTC